Below, 27 T cell receptor beta chains from the same sample are listed, as sequenced in a study of T cells in Graves' hyperthyroidism and ophthalmopathy. There were TCR beta CDR3 regions amplified from RNA transcripts. The study used the HTBI primer set for a first-round RT-PCR of the TCR CDR3. TCRdb independently ran MiXCR on the multiplex PCR reads; one entry per CDR3 protein. This sample has a few hundred thousand distinct CDR3 sequences, with less than 25% found just once. Specimen: blood. The source is a young man with Graves' hyperthyroidism.

In its sample, this clonotype was seen many times. This chain joins TRBV24-1 and TRBJ2-6, with D possibly matching TRBD2 (6 bases). V dropped 5 bases and J dropped 0 bases, with 19 bases sitting between them. The V gene's germline CDR1 is KGHDR and CDR2 SFDVKD. This CDR3 is built from 19 residues. As DNA, the CDR3 is TGTGCCACCAGTGGGGTACGGGACTCGAACCCCTCTGGGGCCAACGTCCTGACTTTC. Translated: CATSGVRDSNPSGANVLTF.

A note on this clonotype: This could be a read error, since a much larger clone is one nucleotide away. The rearrangement links TRBV6-1 to TRBJ1-5; TRBD1 agrees at 9 bases. This CDR3 comprises 15 residues. With V trimmed by 6 bases and J by 1 base, 4 bases remained unmatched. Looked up from germline, CDR1 is MNHNS and CDR2 is SASEGT. CDR3 sequence reads: CASRGDRESNQPQHF. Written as DNA, the CDR3 is TGTGCCAGCAGAGGGGACAGGGAAAGCAATCAGCCCCAGCATTTT.

The J gene is TRBJ1-3, the V gene TRBV7-2; D is perhaps TRBD1 (5 bases). The length of the CDR3 is 10 residues. Germline V lookup: CDR1 SGHTA, CDR2 FQGNSA. The CDR3 region is CEAQADTIYF. The CDR3 DNA follows: TGTGAGGCACAGGCGGACACCATATATTTT.

This clonotype was counted many times. V gene TRBV28 combines with J gene TRBJ1-1; D is perhaps TRBD1 (6 bases). The CDR3 is made up of 14 amino acids. Trimming took off 6 bases at V and 3 bases at J, with 14 bases between the two ends. Per the germline V gene, CDR1 is MDHEN and CDR2 is SYDVKM. The CDR3 DNA reads TGTGCCAGCAGCCTAACAGGGTTGGACACTGAAGCTTTCTTT. Its translation: CASSLTGLDTEAFF.

V is TRBV29-1 and J is TRBJ1-3, with 9 nucleotides matching TRBD1. The CDR3 is made up of 15 amino acids. Looked up from germline, CDR1 is SQVTM and CDR2 is ANQGSEA. The V gene end was trimmed by 4 bases and the J gene end by 8 bases; junction bases not matched to a gene: 12. CDR3 sequence: CSVATLDRGRDTIYF. CDR3 nucleotide sequence: TGCAGCGTTGCGACTCTGGACAGGGGACGGGACACCATATATTTT.

This clonotype was counted many times. The V and J genes are TRBV10-3 and TRBJ1-1; 7 bases are a match to TRBD1. CDR1 is ENHRY, CDR2 SYGVKD, per germline. This CDR3 is built from 15 residues. Germline trimming cut 1 base from V and 6 bases from J; bases unmatched to any gene: 8. The chain's CDR3 is CAISELGQPYPEAFF. CDR3 DNA: TGTGCCATCAGTGAGTTGGGACAGCCTTATCCTGAAGCTTTCTTT.

The V call is TRBV11-2, the J call TRBJ1-3; D uncertain. Trimming removed 5 bases at V and 0 bases at J, with 14 bases between. CDR3 length: 16 amino acids. Germline assignment: CDR1 SGHAT and CDR2 FQNNGV. CDR3 loop: CASSLKIPNSGNTIYF. The CDR3 DNA follows: TGTGCCAGCAGCCTGAAAATCCCGAACTCTGGAAACACCATATATTTT.

In this sample, this clonotype turned up many times. The chain employs TRBV6-5 and TRBJ1-2, with 7 bases fitting TRBD1. The ends lost 5 bases at V and 4 bases at J; junction bases unmatched: 10. The CDR3 is made up of 15 amino acids. CDR1 is MNHEY, CDR2 SVGAGI, per germline. The CDR3 spells CASSTIGGSGYGYTF. The CDR3 DNA reads as TGTGCCAGCAGTACTATAGGGGGCTCGGGCTATGGCTACACCTTC.

At least ten counts were recorded for this clonotype. The chain combines TRBV24-1 with TRBJ2-5; possible D gene TRBD2, 6 bases. The ends were cut back, 6 bases at V and 9 bases at J, with 22 bases in the middle. There are 15 residues in the CDR3. Germline V gene lookup returns CDR1 KGHDR and CDR2 SFDVKD. DNA of the CDR3: TGTGCCACCAGTCCTGCCGGGACCCCGGGCGGGGCCCAGTACTTC. This gives the protein CATSPAGTPGGAQYF.

This clonotype has a count of ten or more. This chain links TRBV9 with TRBJ1-2; D not resolved. V was clipped by 0 bases and J by 0 bases, with 9 bases between them. CDR3 length: 15 residues. CDR1 is SGDLS and CDR2 is YYNGEE in the germline V gene. The CDR3 loop reads CASSVGAKSNYGYTF. The CDR3 DNA follows: TGTGCCAGCAGCGTAGGGGCGAAATCTAACTATGGCTACACCTTC.

The chain uses TRBV28 and TRBJ2-5; TRBD1 aligns across 8 bases. Germline lookup yields CDR1 MDHEN and CDR2 SYDVKM. CDR3 length: 15 residues. V gave up 4 bases and J gave up 1 base; unmatched junction bases: 5. In DNA, the CDR3 is TGTGCCAGCAGTTACAGGACAGGGTTCCAAGAGACCCAGTACTTC. Its translation is CASSYRTGFQETQYF.

This clonotype was observed many times. The rearrangement links TRBV28 to TRBJ2-5; D is unresolved. CDR1 and CDR2 from the germline V gene are MDHEN and SYDVKM. The CDR3 loop spans 16 amino acids. Trimming shortened V by 2 bases and J by 1 base, and 14 bases separated the two germline ends. This CDR3 reads CASSLNGLPPQETQYF. DNA for the CDR3: TGTGCCAGCAGTTTAAACGGGTTGCCACCCCAAGAGACCCAGTACTTC.

The chain uses TRBV5-1 and TRBJ2-2, with 7 bases aligning to TRBD1. The ends lost 4 bases at V and 0 bases at J; junction bases unmatched: 6. The germline gives CDR1 SGHRS, CDR2 YFSETQ. The length of the CDR3 is 16 residues. The CDR3 reads CASSILDRANTGELFF. The CDR3 nucleotides read TGCGCCAGCAGCATTTTAGACAGGGCGAACACCGGGGAGCTGTTTTTT.

The chain recombines TRBV6-1 with TRBJ1-1, with D unresolved. Trimming removed 2 bases at V and 5 bases at J, with 12 bases between. Germline CDR1 MNHNS, CDR2 SASEGT. The CDR3 has 14 residues. CDR3 region: CASSENPGSTEAFF. The CDR3 coding sequence is TGTGCCAGCAGTGAAAACCCAGGATCGACTGAAGCTTTCTTT.

About this clonotype: A read error may be the cause here, since a much bigger clone is one base away. The chain recombines TRBV29-1 with TRBJ1-3; D perhaps matches TRBD1 (5 bases). The CDR3 covers 12 residues. Germline V gene sequence: CDR1 SQVTM, CDR2 ANQGSEA. Trimming shortened V by 4 bases and J by 8 bases, and 12 bases separated the two germline ends. DNA for the CDR3: TGCAGCGTTGGGACACCGGAGGACACCATATATTTT. It is translated as CSVGTPEDTIYF.

On this clonotype: No conserved phenylalanine or tryptophan ends this CDR3, so it is likely a read error. The limits of the CDR3 on the DNA are not certain, so only TCRdb's listed CDR3 is given. The V gene is TRBV27, the J gene TRBJ1-1; TRBD1 was called by the table and not checked on the DNA. The CDR3 is 13 amino acids long, termini counted. Germline lookup yields CDR1 MNHEY and CDR2 SMNVEV (reference sequence). The CDR3 spells CASSPRGPTEACL.

This clonotype was picked up many times. The chain carries TRBV6-2 or TRBV6-3 and TRBJ1-2; D may be TRBD1 (6 bases). The germline V and J ends were trimmed by 6 bases and 8 bases, with 19 bases remaining between them. There are 14 residues in the CDR3. CDR1 MNHEY and CDR2 SVGEGT come from the germline V gene. Here the CDR3 DNA reads TGTGCCAGCAGCAATACAGGGCCCCCAGGGGGCTACACCTTC. Its translation is CASSNTGPPGGYTF.

A few counts support this clonotype. J is TRBJ1-2 and V is TRBV29-1; D gene unclear. Trimming took 6 bases from V and 3 from J, leaving 17 bases between them. This CDR3 has 14 amino acids. Germline CDR1 SQVTM, CDR2 ANQGSEA. CDR3 sequence reads: CSVDEGKGHYGYTF. CDR3 bases: TGCAGCGTCGACGAGGGAAAAGGCCACTATGGCTACACCTTC.

This clonotype has a single count. The chain has TRBV6-1 and TRBJ2-7; 8 bases map to TRBD2. CDR1 and CDR2 (germline): MNHNS, SASEGT. J gave up 6 bases and V 6 bases, and 10 bases lay outside the gene matches. CDR3 size: 14 residues. The CDR3, as DNA: TGTGCCAGCAGCCAGCGGGAGCCGCATGTCGAGCAGTACTTC. It encodes CASSQREPHVEQYF.

This clonotype was counted many times. The chain couples TRBV12-3 or TRBV12-4 to TRBJ1-2; D perhaps matches TRBD1 (6 bases). V was clipped by 3 bases and J by 5 bases, with 19 bases between them. The CDR3 runs to 16 residues. DNA for the CDR3: TGTGCCAGCAGTTTCACGACAGGACCCTTGGGGTATGGCTACACCTTC. Encoded protein: CASSFTTGPLGYGYTF.

This clonotype was seen many times. In nucleotides, the CDR3 is TGTGCCAGCAGTATACCCCAGGGACAGACTTACGAGCAGTACTTC. Its protein product is CASSIPQGQTYEQYF. V usage is TRBV28 and J usage is TRBJ2-7, with TRBD1 matching over 7 bases. CDR1 is MDHEN and CDR2 is SYDVKM in the germline V gene. The CDR3 runs to 15 residues. The J segment lost 4 bases and the V segment lost 5 bases, leaving 11 bases of the junction unmatched.

The V gene is TRBV5-1, the J gene TRBJ1-1; D possibly corresponds to TRBD1 (5 bases). The CDR3 runs 16 residues. The V end was cut by 4 bases, the J end by 2 bases, with 18 bases between. Germline CDR1 and CDR2: SGHRS and YFSETQ. The CDR3: CASSPLPLRDNTEAFF. Here the CDR3 DNA reads TGCGCCAGCAGCCCCCTCCCCCTCAGGGACAACACTGAAGCTTTCTTT.

This clonotype occurred many times. The rearrangement joins TRBV11-2 to TRBJ2-2; 9 bases agree with TRBD1. V trimming: 5 bases; J trimming: 7 bases; junction bases outside the gene matches: 5. This CDR3 contains 14 residues. Germline CDR1 reads SGHAT; CDR2 reads FQNNGV. The CDR3 DNA sequence: TGTGCCAGCAGCGGGACAGGGATCTACGGGGAGCTGTTTTTT. Amino acids: CASSGTGIYGELFF.

The chain links TRBV20-1 to TRBJ1-1, with D possibly matching TRBD1 (5 bases). This CDR3 contains 13 residues. The germline V and J ends were trimmed by 6 bases and 6 bases, with 17 bases remaining between them. Germline CDR1 DFQATT, CDR2 SNEGSKA (reference sequence). CDR3 amino acids: CSALDGGGPEAFF. CDR3 in DNA: TGCAGTGCCCTAGACGGGGGGGGACCTGAAGCTTTCTTT.

This clonotype has a count of ten or more. This chain joins TRBV6-5 and TRBJ2-5; D is perhaps TRBD1 or TRBD2 (5 bases each). Germline V lookup: CDR1 MNHEY, CDR2 SVGAGI. The V and J ends lost 1 base and 5 bases respectively, with 17 bases between them. CDR3 length: 16 residues. CDR3 sequence (DNA): TGTGCCAGCAGTTACTTTTCGAGGGGAACCCCGGAGACCCAGTACTTC. Its protein product is CASSYFSRGTPETQYF.

V gene TRBV28 combines with J gene TRBJ1-5; D may be TRBD1 (6 bases). The CDR3 length is 17 residues. Trimming removed 4 bases from V and 1 base from J, with 17 bases in between. Germline V gene sequence: CDR1 MDHEN, CDR2 SYDVKM. The DNA for the CDR3 is TGTGCCAGCAGTTACCCCCGGGGGCAAAGAAGCAATCAGCCCCAGCATTTT. Translating it yields CASSYPRGQRSNQPQHF.

This clonotype was counted ten times or more. V and J are TRBV12-3 or TRBV12-4 and TRBJ2-7, with TRBD2 matching over 11 bases. Trimming took 0 bases from V and 2 from J; bases not matched to a gene: 3. The CDR3 is made up of 16 amino acids. Here the CDR3 DNA reads TGTGCCAGCAGTTTAGCGACTAGCGGGGTCCCCTACGAGCAGTACTTC. This gives the protein CASSLATSGVPYEQYF.